These 28 T cell receptor beta chains were sequenced from one sample in a study of human T cells and chemical hapten exposure. Unfractionated whole blood yielded the extracted total RNA. One entry per CDR3 protein, called by TCRdb with MiXCR from the 5' RACE reads. The sample lists over 70,000 distinct CDR3 sequences, 15% to 20% occurring once. The receptors come from a female donor in good health.

This clonotype has more than one count but fewer than ten. The genes are TRBV20-1 and TRBJ1-6, with 8 bases matching TRBD1. Unmatched junction bases numbered 9, after V lost 5 bases and J lost 3 bases. CDR3 size: 16 residues. Germline assignment: CDR1 DFQATT and CDR2 SNEGSKA (reference sequence). Here the CDR3 DNA reads TGCAGTGCTTTTCACTCGACAGGGGTCTATAATTCACCCCTCCACTTT. It codes for CSAFHSTGVYNSPLHF.

This clonotype has a handful of counts. The genes are TRBV6-1 and TRBJ2-3, with 12 bases matching TRBD2. Per germline, CDR1 MNHNS and CDR2 SASEGT. The CDR3 length is 15 residues. Trimming took 7 bases from V and 6 from J; bases not matched to a gene: 8. The CDR3 reads CASTASGGASDTQYF. The DNA for the CDR3 is TGTGCCAGCACGGCTAGCGGGGGGGCGAGCGATACGCAGTATTTT.

The rearrangement links TRBV7-2 to TRBJ1-4; D not certain. The CDR3 has 15 amino acids. Germline values: CDR1 SGHTA, CDR2 FQGNSA. V lost 1 base and J 4 bases, leaving 10 bases between the germline ends. The CDR3 DNA reads TGTGCCAGCAGCTTAGAAGTAGGGAGTAATGAAAAACTGTTTTTT. Translation gives CASSLEVGSNEKLFF.

This clonotype turned up a few times. V and J are TRBV5-1 and TRBJ1-2, with TRBD1 matching 7 bases. Trimming took 4 bases from V and 6 from J; bases not matched to a gene: 15. The CDR3 spans 16 residues. In germline, CDR1 is SGHRS, CDR2 YFSETQ. The CDR3 is CASSPAATTGFNGYTF. The CDR3, as DNA: TGCGCCAGCAGCCCGGCAGCTACGACAGGGTTTAATGGCTACACCTTC.

In the case of this clonotype: This CDR3 fails to terminate in the conserved phenylalanine or tryptophan, so it likely reflects a read error. The rearrangement links TRBV4-3 to TRBJ1-4; D perhaps matches TRBD1 (5 bases). V was shortened by 0 bases and J by 2 bases, with 13 bases between the two germline ends. Per germline, CDR1 LGHNA and CDR2 YSLEER. The CDR3 is 17 amino acids. CDR3 sequence reads: CASSQEGREETNEKLFV. The CDR3 bases are TGCGCCAGCAGCCAAGAGGGCAGGGAGGAGACTAATGAAAAACTGTTTGTT.

By proportion, this clonotype is medium-sized (0.01 to 0.1%). The genes are TRBV3-1 and TRBJ2-5; D remains ambiguous. The CDR3 totals 14 residues. With 1 base removed from V and 3 bases from J, the gap between germline ends came to 9 bases. The germline gives CDR1 LGHDT, CDR2 YNNKEL (reference sequence). The CDR3 region has the DNA TGTGCCAGCAGCCAAGTCAACAGCAAAGAGACCCAGTACTTC. Translation gives CASSQVNSKETQYF.

The CDR3 spells CASSQGVDYGYTF. CDR3 sequence (DNA): TGCGCCAGCAGCCAAGGCGTGGACTATGGCTACACCTTC. The rearrangement links TRBV4-1 to TRBJ1-2; D is undetermined. CDR1 is MGHRA, CDR2 YSYEKL, per germline. V was pared by 1 base and J by 3 bases, with 6 bases between. The CDR3 is 13 amino acids.

In DNA, the CDR3 is TGCAGCGTTGACGGACAGTTAGCTAACTATGGCTACACCTTC. This codes for CSVDGQLANYGYTF. The genes are TRBV29-1 and TRBJ1-2, with TRBD1 as a possible D gene (6 bases). The CDR3 is made up of 14 amino acids. The germline V gene has CDR1 SQVTM and CDR2 ANQGSEA. Trimming removed 3 bases at V and 0 bases at J, with 11 bases between.

The rearrangement joins TRBV20-1 to TRBJ1-5; D gene ambiguous. The V gene lost 2 bases and the J gene lost 4 bases, with 12 bases spanning the gap. The CDR3 totals 14 residues. The germline CDR1 and CDR2 sequences are DFQATT and SNEGSKA (reference sequence). The DNA of the CDR3 is TGCAGTGCTAGAAGGATATGGCGGAATCAGCCCCAGCATTTT. Residues: CSARRIWRNQPQHF.

The V and J genes are TRBV5-5 and TRBJ1-1; no clear D. Germline V gene data show CDR1 as SGHKS and CDR2 as YYEKEE (reference sequence). This CDR3 region has 16 residues. The germline V and J ends were trimmed by 0 bases and 1 base, with 13 bases remaining between them. This CDR3 is CASSLVRSEPNTEAFF. In DNA form, the CDR3 reads TGTGCCAGCAGCTTGGTGAGGTCTGAGCCGAACACTGAAGCTTTCTTT.

The V call is TRBV12-3 or TRBV12-4, the J call TRBJ2-7, with 8 nucleotides matching TRBD2. V shed 5 bases, J shed 5 bases, and the junction held 8 bases outside the gene matches. The CDR3 is 14 residues long. CDR3 residues: CASSPGGSWNEQYF. Written as DNA, the CDR3 is TGTGCCAGCAGTCCGGGGGGGTCCTGGAACGAGCAGTACTTC.

The V call is TRBV20-1, the J call TRBJ2-1; tentatively, D is TRBD2 (6 bases). CDR3 length: 14 residues. Trimming removed 4 bases at V and 3 bases at J, with 13 bases between. CDR1 DFQATT and CDR2 SNEGSKA come from the germline V gene (reference sequence). The CDR3 sequence: CSANKAGVYNEQFF. The DNA of the CDR3 is TGCAGTGCTAATAAAGCGGGCGTCTACAATGAGCAGTTCTTC.

This clonotype has a handful of counts. The chain links TRBV5-1 to TRBJ1-4; no clear D. From germline, CDR1 is SGHRS and CDR2 YFSETQ. V gave up 0 bases and J gave up 0 bases, with 3 bases separating them. The CDR3 is 14 residues long. The CDR3 is CASSLATTNEKLFF. The CDR3 DNA sequence: TGCGCCAGCAGCTTGGCCACAACTAATGAAAAACTGTTTTTT.

This clonotype turned up a few times. This chain links TRBV3-1 with TRBJ1-5; TRBD1 agrees at 9 bases. V shed 4 bases and J 4 bases; nucleotides not matched to a gene: 5. Germline V gene data show CDR1 as LGHDT and CDR2 as YNNKEL (reference sequence). CDR3 length: 15 amino acids. The CDR3 spells CASSRSGTGNQPQHF. The CDR3 coding sequence is TGTGCCAGCAGCCGATCCGGGACAGGGAATCAGCCCCAGCATTTT. The complete variable domain, with remaining parts taken from reference TRBV3-1 and TRBJ1-5, reads DTAVSQTPKYLVTQMGNDKSIKCEQNLGHDTMYWYKQDSKKFLKIMFSYNNKELIINETVPNRFSPKSPDKAHLNLHINSLELGDSAVYFCASSRSGTGNQPQHFGDGTRLSIL.

This clonotype was seen a single time. The chain joins TRBV30 to TRBJ1-1, with TRBD1 matching 7 bases. The length of the CDR3 is 14 residues. Germline trimming cut 5 bases from V and 1 base from J; bases unmatched to any gene: 7. Per the germline V gene, CDR1 is GTSNPN and CDR2 is SVGIG (reference sequence). The CDR3 is CAWAIGTANTEAFF. CDR3 in DNA: TGTGCCTGGGCGATAGGGACAGCGAACACTGAAGCTTTCTTT. Based on the CDR3 plus reference TRBV30 and TRBJ1-1, the full variable domain is SQTIHQWPATLVQPVGSPLSLECTVEGTSNPNLYWYRQAAGRGLQLLFYSVGIGQISSEVPQNLSASRPQDRQFILSSKKLLLSDSGFYLCAWAIGTANTEAFFGQGTRLTVV.

The chain carries TRBV4-1 and TRBJ2-1; D remains ambiguous. The germline V gene has CDR1 MGHRA and CDR2 YSYEKL. The CDR3 length is 16 residues. Trimming stripped 1 base from V and 7 bases from J, with 17 bases between. In DNA, the CDR3 is TGCGCCAGCAGCCAAGGTCAACGGGCCTTGGGGAATGAGCAGTTCTTC. Protein: CASSQGQRALGNEQFF.

This clonotype was detected once. The V gene is TRBV20-1, the J gene TRBJ1-1, with D possibly matching TRBD1 (6 bases). With 5 bases removed from V and 0 bases from J, the gap between germline ends came to 13 bases. CDR3 length: 14 residues. From germline, CDR1 is DFQATT and CDR2 SNEGSKA (reference sequence). The CDR3 coding sequence is TGCAGTGCTGGGAGACAGGCCTTGAACACTGAAGCTTTCTTT. Protein product: CSAGRQALNTEAFF.

The sample holds a few counts of this clonotype. The rearrangement uses TRBV20-1 and TRBJ1-5; D is undetermined. V shed 0 bases and J shed 7 bases, with 13 bases lying between them. Germline V gene data show CDR1 as DFQATT and CDR2 as SNEGSKA (reference sequence). The CDR3 length is 14 residues. DNA of the CDR3: TGCAGTGCTAGAGATAGGGCCCTCGGGCAGCCCCAGCATTTT. Encoded protein: CSARDRALGQPQHF.

V usage is TRBV12-3 or TRBV12-4 and J usage is TRBJ2-1; 12 bases agree with TRBD2. Trimming at V came to 3 bases and at J to 8 bases, leaving 5 bases not matched to a gene. CDR3 size: 15 residues. The CDR3 spells CASSFFPSGGDEQFF. DNA of the CDR3: TGTGCCAGCAGTTTTTTCCCTAGCGGGGGGGATGAGCAGTTCTTC.

In this sample, this clonotype turned up many times. The chain has TRBV24-1 and TRBJ2-3, with D perhaps given as TRBD1 or TRBD2 (5 bases each). Germline V CDR1 and CDR2: KGHDR, SFDVKD. Deletions cut 6 bases from V and 3 bases from J, with 18 bases between. This CDR3 contains 16 residues. CDR3 region: CATSTGALTATDTQYF. The CDR3 DNA reads as TGTGCCACCAGTACCGGGGCACTCACGGCGACAGATACGCAGTATTTT.

The chain couples TRBV10-1 to TRBJ2-2; weak D call: TRBD1 (7 bases). Germline V gene sequence: CDR1 WNHNN, CDR2 SYGVQD (reference sequence). Trimming removed 11 bases from V and 0 bases from J, with 13 bases in between. The CDR3 runs to 14 residues. The CDR3 DNA is TGCGCCTCAGGGGGGTTTGCGAACACCGGGGAGCTGTTTTTT. Its protein product is CASGGFANTGELFF.

J is TRBJ2-1 and V is TRBV28, with a tentative D call TRBD2 (6 bases). This CDR3 has 14 amino acids. Trimming shortened V by 2 bases and J by 6 bases, and 11 bases separated the two germline ends. Germline lookup yields CDR1 MDHEN and CDR2 SYDVKM. In nucleotides, the CDR3 is TGTGCCAGCAGTTTAGGCGGGGCGGCCAATGAGCAGTTCTTC. Translated: CASSLGGAANEQFF.

The rearrangement uses TRBV5-6 and TRBJ1-5; D perhaps matches TRBD1 (6 bases). Germline assignment: CDR1 SGHDT and CDR2 YYEEEE. V dropped 7 bases and J dropped 0 bases, with 17 bases sitting between them. The CDR3 contains 16 residues. The CDR3, as DNA: TGTGCCAGCTCCAAACAGGGTATTGATAGCAATCAGCCCCAGCATTTT. Protein product: CASSKQGIDSNQPQHF.

The chain joins TRBV6-5 to TRBJ2-5; D unclear. Germline values: CDR1 MNHEY, CDR2 SVGAGI. Trimming cost V 6 bases and J 2 bases, with 4 bases left between them. CDR3 length: 11 amino acids. CDR3 in amino acids: CASSAQETQYF. CDR3 bases: TGTGCCAGCAGCGCACAAGAGACCCAGTACTTC.

This clonotype showed up just a few times. The V gene is TRBV10-3, the J gene TRBJ1-5, with D perhaps TRBD1 (5 bases). CDR3 length: 13 residues. The germline V gene has CDR1 ENHRY and CDR2 SYGVKD. V was trimmed by 0 bases and J by 8 bases, leaving 8 bases between them. In nucleotides, the CDR3 is TGTGCCATCAGTGAGTCGACGGGGGAGCCCCAGCATTTT. Translation gives CAISESTGEPQHF.

The gene calls are TRBV7-8 and TRBJ1-1; 9 bases line up with TRBD1. The germline V gene has CDR1 SGHVS and CDR2 FQNEAQ. Germline trimming cut 5 bases from V and 5 bases from J; bases unmatched to any gene: 9. The CDR3 length is 15 residues. The CDR3 DNA sequence: TGTGCCAGCAGCCGAAGCCGACAGGGGGGGACTGAAGCTTTCTTT. It encodes CASSRSRQGGTEAFF.

There are many counts of this clonotype. The junction departs from germline at one end; a sequencing error may be responsible. The chain joins TRBV5-1 to TRBJ1-5; D possibly corresponds to TRBD1 (6 bases). Germline values: CDR1 SGHRS, CDR2 YFSETQ. There are 14 residues in the CDR3. The DNA of the CDR3 is TGTGCCAGCAGCTTGGGGGGGGGCGATCAGCCCCAGCATTTT. It codes for CASSLGGGDQPQHF.

This rearrangement joins TRBV27 to TRBJ1-4, with D hard to call. V was cut by 7 bases and J by 7 bases, with 16 bases left in between. Germline CDR1 reads MNHEY; CDR2 reads SMNVEV (reference sequence). The CDR3 has 14 residues. The CDR3 sequence is CASTGSADGEKLFF. In nucleotides, the CDR3 is TGTGCCAGCACGGGCTCCGCAGATGGTGAAAAACTGTTTTTT.